The rows below give T cell receptor beta chains drawn from one sample of a study of shared clonotypes between healthy human individuals. Produced via immunoSEQ multiplex PCR; TCRdb's table is partial and in-frame only. The top ten hold approximately 0.38% of the sample, which has roughly 1,600,000 clones, 98% seen once. The sequenced sample was naive CD4+ T cells sorted from blood. These receptors all stem from a man aged 25-45 years in good health. Each CDR3 is given with its conserved first and last residue. Fields, in order: clone size, D gene, J gene, V gene, CDR3 protein, CDR3 DNA. D genes are given only for firm matches. Size values are once, few and many counts, or a class for expanded clones, and some rows have none.

. . TRBJ1-3 TRBV18 CASSVPGADNTIYF TGTGCCAGCTCAGTGCCGGGAGCAGATAACACCATATATTTT
. . TRBJ2-7 TRBV19 CASSIDLELSYEQYF TGTGCCAGTAGTATAGATCTTGAGCTCTCATACGAGCAGTACTTC
. . TRBJ2-7 TRBV27 CASSLLKRPFYEQYF TGTGCCAGCAGTTTATTAAAGCGCCCTTTTTACGAGCAGTACTTC
. . TRBJ1-4 TRBV30 CAWSHRTNEKLFF TGTGCCTGGAGTCACAGAACTAATGAAAAACTGTTTTTT
. . TRBJ2-7 TRBV4-3 CASSQQVLANYEQYF TGCGCCAGCAGCCAGCAGGTTTTGGCGAACTACGAGCAGTACTTC
. TRBD1 TRBJ2-5 TRBV27 CASRGTGAQRRHF TGTGCCAGCAGGGGGACAGGGGCCCAGCGGAGGCACTTC
. . TRBJ1-5 TRBV6-5 CASSYSLNNQPQHF TGTGCCAGCAGTTACTCGCTCAACAATCAGCCCCAGCATTTT
once . TRBJ2-7 TRBV28 CASSFPGTSSYEQYF TGTGCCAGCAGTTTTCCGGGGACAAGCTCCTACGAGCAGTACTTC
. . TRBJ2-3 TRBV4-3 CASSQLRGSDTQYF TGCGCCAGCAGCCAACTCCGCGGGTCAGATACGCAGTATTTT
. . TRBJ1-4 TRBV27 CASSYRQARNEKLFF TGTGCCAGCAGTTACCGACAGGCCCGTAATGAAAAACTGTTTTTT
. TRBD1 TRBJ1-2 TRBV19 CASSIELLQGSYGYTF TGTGCCAGTAGTATAGAGCTCTTACAGGGGTCCTATGGCTACACCTTC
. . TRBJ2-5 TRBV30 CAWSVNGETQYF TGTGCCTGGAGTGTAAATGGGGAGACCCAGTACTTC
. TRBD1 TRBJ2-1 TRBV18 CASSPPGTGDRISSYNEQFF TGTGCCAGCTCACCCCCCGGGACAGGAGACAGAATAAGCTCCTACAATGAGCAGTTCTTC
once . TRBJ2-6 TRBV15 CATSRDRQASGANVLTF TGTGCCACCAGCAGAGATAGACAAGCCTCTGGGGCCAACGTCCTGACTTTC
. . TRBJ2-7 TRBV2 CASSEARGPYEQYF TGTGCCAGCAGTGAAGCGCGGGGGCCCTACGAGCAGTACTTC
. . TRBJ2-7 TRBV30 CAWSVGVISEQYF TGTGCCTGGAGTGTAGGCGTCATATCTGAGCAGTACTTC
. . TRBJ2-7 TRBV30 CAWNSGSTGYEQYF TGTGCCTGGAATTCGGGATCGACTGGCTACGAGCAGTACTTC
. . TRBJ2-3 TRBV5-1 CASSGRPTATDTQYF TGCGCCAGCAGCGGGCGGCCTACAGCCACAGATACGCAGTATTTT
once TRBD2 TRBJ2-1 TRBV28 CASSFGGDNNEQFF TGTGCCAGCAGTTTTGGGGGGGATAACAATGAGCAGTTCTTC
. . TRBJ2-1 TRBV7-2 CASSFPGTQQFF TGTGCCAGCAGCTTCCCCGGGACTCAGCAGTTCTTC
. . TRBJ1-5 TRBV7-2 CASSLRSVGGNQPQHF TGTGCCAGCAGCTTAAGGTCCGTGGGGGGCAATCAGCCCCAGCATTTT
. TRBD2 TRBJ2-1 TRBV10-3 CAISEGLGTSGYNEQFF TGTGCCATCAGTGAAGGACTCGGGACTAGCGGATACAATGAGCAGTTCTTC
. . TRBJ1-2 TRBV5-4 CASSLEFAGLYGYTF TGTGCCAGCAGCTTGGAATTTGCAGGACTCTATGGCTACACCTTC
. . TRBJ2-1 TRBV10-3 CAISEGLRTEFYNEQFF TGTGCCATCAGTGAGGGTTTGCGGACAGAGTTTTACAATGAGCAGTTCTTC
. TRBD2 TRBJ2-1 TRBV10-2 CASTGTSGNYNEQFF TGCGCCAGCACCGGGACTAGCGGGAACTACAATGAGCAGTTCTTC
. TRBD1 TRBJ1-5 TRBV5-5 CASSPTGTALNQPQHF TGTGCCAGCAGCCCCACCGGGACAGCCCTCAATCAGCCCCAGCATTTT
. TRBD2 TRBJ2-7 TRBV11-2 CASSPPPSGRAYEQYF TGTGCCAGCAGCCCCCCGCCTAGCGGGAGGGCCTACGAGCAGTACTTC
. TRBD1 TRBJ2-1 TRBV7-2 CASSLEGQGISEQFF TGTGCCAGCAGCTTAGAGGGACAGGGGATCTCAGAGCAGTTCTTC
. . TRBJ1-2 TRBV7-9 CASSLVPGGYTF TGTGCCAGCAGCTTAGTTCCAGGCGGCTACACCTTC
. . TRBJ1-1 TRBV5-1 CATRMGTSGSTEAFF TGCGCCACTCGGATGGGGACTTCTGGATCCACTGAAGCTTTCTTT
. TRBD2 TRBJ2-1 TRBV7-6 CASSLNRLAGRVSEQFF TGTGCCAGCAGCTTAAATAGACTAGCGGGAAGGGTGTCTGAGCAGTTCTTC
once . TRBJ1-5 TRBV4-1 CASSHPGQSNQPQHF TGCGCCAGCAGCCACCCTGGACAGAGCAATCAGCCCCAGCATTTT
. . TRBJ1-4 TRBV7-2 CASRVKGGGSEKLFF TGTGCCAGCAGAGTTAAGGGCGGAGGGTCGGAAAAACTGTTTTTT
. . TRBJ1-2 TRBV25-1 CASSEYLLQKGRNGYTF TGTGCCAGCAGTGAATATTTACTACAGAAGGGTAGAAATGGCTACACCTTC
. . TRBJ1-1 TRBV6-5 CASRAAGGNTEAFF TGTGCCAGCAGGGCCGCGGGCGGGAACACTGAAGCTTTCTTT
. . TRBJ2-3 TRBV15 CATSRGIDTQYF TGTGCCACCAGCAGAGGAATAGATACGCAGTATTTT
. . TRBJ2-3 TRBV9 CASSVGVAASTDTQYF TGTGCCAGCAGCGTCGGAGTAGCAGCTAGCACAGATACGCAGTATTTT
. . TRBJ2-1 TRBV7-9 CASSPHTGFGRNEQFF TGTGCCAGCAGCCCACACACAGGGTTTGGACGCAATGAGCAGTTCTTC
once TRBD1 TRBJ2-3 TRBV7-6 CASSRIDRGLADTQYF TGTGCCAGCAGCCGAATAGACAGGGGCCTCGCAGATACGCAGTATTTT
. . TRBJ1-1 TRBV5-1 CASSSDTNTEAFF TGCGCCAGCAGCTCAGACACGAACACTGAAGCTTTCTTT
. . TRBJ2-7 TRBV5-1 CASSLGWTAKASYEQYF TGCGCCAGCAGCTTGGGTTGGACTGCAAAAGCGTCCTACGAGCAGTACTTC
. . TRBJ2-5 TRBV9 CASSVAQQSGAETQYF TGTGCCAGCAGCGTAGCTCAACAGTCTGGGGCAGAGACCCAGTACTTC
once . TRBJ1-2 TRBV28 CASSLVETPVAF TGTGCCAGCAGTTTAGTCGAGACCCCAGTTGCCTTC
. . TRBJ1-2 TRBV7-2 CASSQGGSGGYTF TGTGCCAGCAGCCAAGGTGGCAGCGGAGGCTACACCTTC
. TRBD1 TRBJ1-5 TRBV7-2 CASSERQGGQPQHF TGTGCCAGCAGCGAACGACAGGGAGGTCAGCCCCAGCATTTT
once . TRBJ2-3 TRBV5-5 CASSTPLYTQYF TGTGCCAGCAGCACACCCTTATATACGCAGTATTTT
once TRBD2 TRBJ2-7 TRBV25-1 CATSGTPYEQYF TGTGCAACGAGCGGGACTCCCTACGAGCAGTACTTC
. . TRBJ2-7 TRBV7-9 CASTTGTGLYEQYF TGTGCCAGCACCACCGGGACTGGCCTCTACGAGCAGTACTTC
. TRBD2 TRBJ2-1 TRBV10-3 CAISAGSGSGDEQFF TGTGCCATCAGTGCGGGTAGCGGGAGTGGCGATGAGCAGTTCTTC
. . TRBJ2-7 TRBV29-1 CSAISRGLGDEQYF TGCAGCGCGATCTCTAGAGGTCTTGGGGACGAGCAGTACTTC
. . TRBJ1-5 TRBV5-4 CASSLERRENQPQHF TGTGCCAGCAGCTTGGAACGCAGGGAGAATCAGCCCCAGCATTTT
. . TRBJ2-7 TRBV5-4 CASSLGQLYEQYF TGTGCCAGCAGCTTGGGGCAGTTATACGAGCAGTACTTC
. . TRBJ2-1 TRBV2 CASSGRSPRGGRNEQFF TGTGCCAGCAGTGGGCGCTCCCCCAGGGGTGGGAGAAATGAGCAGTTCTTC
. . TRBJ2-7 TRBV7-2 CASSTQVTYEQYF TGTGCCAGCAGCACACAGGTTACCTACGAGCAGTACTTC
. . TRBJ2-7 TRBV10-2 CASGAQRSYEQYF TGCGCCAGCGGGGCACAGAGATCCTACGAGCAGTACTTC
. . TRBJ2-2 TRBV6-6 CASSWTRMNTGELFF TGTGCCAGCAGCTGGACACGGATGAACACCGGGGAGCTGTTTTTT
. . TRBJ2-5 TRBV10-1 CASSAAGEAQETQYF TGCGCCAGCAGTGCTGCAGGGGAGGCCCAAGAGACCCAGTACTTC
. . TRBJ2-3 TRBV9 CASSVDSGTQYF TGTGCCAGCAGCGTGGACAGTGGTACGCAGTATTTT
. . TRBJ2-7 TRBV6-6 CASSDVGYEQYF TGTGCCAGCAGCGACGTGGGCTACGAGCAGTACTTC